The T cell receptor (beta chain) described here comes from a study of regulatory T cells in long-lasting Graves disease. Study-level points and caveats: The TCR repertoire of persistent Graves' patients was less diverse than that of newly diagnosed ones.

According to the study, TCR beta libraries were built with iRepertoire HTBI primers and CDR3-region Arm-PCR. TCRdb ran MiXCR on the multiplex PCR reads and lists one entry per CDR3 protein. The sample contains about 440,000 distinct CDR3 sequences, under 15% of which appear only once. This clonotype showed up many times. The antigen is undetermined. Specified time point: newly diagnosed GD, antithyroid drugs for less than 3 months. From RNA extracted from PBMCs, the TCR library was made. The CDR3 sequence is 15 residues long. Trimming pared 0 bases from V and 5 bases from J, leaving 14 bases between. CDR1 and CDR2 (germline): SNHLY, FYNNEI. This same sample was also taken into another study, of T cells in Graves' hyperthyroidism and ophthalmopathy.

The V and J genes are TRBV2 and TRBJ2-7; D not resolved. The clonotype comes from a woman aged 25-40 years with Graves disease. Sequencing used peripheral blood mononuclear cells (PBMCs), obtained at new diagnosis, from a patient treated with antithyroid drugs. In nucleotides, the CDR3 is TGTGCCAGCAGTGAAGCGGCGAGCGTAGGGAACGAGCAGTACTTC. Protein: CASSEAASVGNEQYF.